These 8 T cell receptor beta chains came from one sample sequenced in a study of OX40 agonist ivuxolimab in advanced cancers. Generated by immunoSEQ multiplex PCR, the TCRdb table keeps only in-frame clones and is missing some. The sample records roughly 45,000 clones, 80% to 95% being singletons. This specimen consisted of CD4+ or CD8+ T cells sorted from blood, obtained in a trial of the OX40 agonist ivuxolimab. The source of these receptors is an adult with an advanced solid tumor such as melanoma, head and neck, liver or kidney cancer.

The chain joins TRBV5-4 to TRBJ2-1; D may be TRBD2 (6 bases). The CDR3 has 16 residues. Trimming left V 3 bases short and J 0 bases short, with 13 bases between. In germline, CDR1 is SGHNT, CDR2 YYREEE (reference sequence). This CDR3 is CASSYGGAPSYNEQFF. DNA for the CDR3: TGTGCCAGCAGCTACGGAGGGGCCCCCTCCTACAATGAGCAGTTCTTC. Combining the CDR3 with reference TRBV5-4 and TRBJ2-1 gives the whole variable domain ETGVTQSPTHLIKTRGQQVTLRCSSQSGHNTVSWYQQALGQGPQFIFQYYREEENGRGNFPPRFSGLQFPNYSSELNVNALELDDSALYLCASSYGGAPSYNEQFFGPGTRLTVL.

The rearrangement uses TRBV30 and TRBJ2-5; maybe TRBD2 (6 bases). This CDR3 spans 14 amino acids. Deletions cut 5 bases from V and 5 bases from J, with 18 bases between. CDR1 and CDR2 (germline): GTSNPN, SVGIG (reference sequence). In DNA, the CDR3 is TGTGCCTGGGCTGGGGGGATCCTAAGTGAGACCCAGTACTTC. Amino acids: CAWAGGILSETQYF.

The chain couples TRBV14 to TRBJ2-7; TRBD1 matches 9 bases. The trim removed 6 bases at V and 7 bases at J, leaving 13 bases unmatched. Germline CDR1 reads SGHDN; CDR2 reads FVKESK. The CDR3 runs to 15 residues. CDR3 loop: CASRAGTGPPGEQYF. In nucleotides, the CDR3 is TGTGCCAGCAGGGCCGGGACAGGGCCTCCCGGAGAGCAGTACTTC. The full variable domain, its missing parts supplied by reference TRBV14 and TRBJ2-7, is EAGVTQFPSHSVIEKGQTVTLRCDPISGHDNLYWYRRVMGKEIKFLLHFVKESKQDESGMPNNRFLAERTGGTYSTLKVQPAELEDSGVYFCASRAGTGPPGEQYFGPGTRLTVT.

This sequence joins TRBV28 and TRBJ1-5; 10 bases match TRBD1. This CDR3 is 14 amino acids long. The V and J ends lost 2 bases and 9 bases, in that order; junction bases with no gene match: 4. CDR1 and CDR2 from the germline V gene are MDHEN and SYDVKM. For the CDR3, the DNA is TGTGCCAGCAGTTTAGGGACAGGGGTTATGCCCCAGCATTTT. Its protein product is CASSLGTGVMPQHF.

CDR3 bases: TGTGCCAGCGACAAAACGGACAGGGAGGTCGGGGAGCTGTTTTTT. It translates to CASDKTDREVGELFF. The chain employs TRBV18 and TRBJ2-2; the match to TRBD1 covers 8 bases. V trimming: 8 bases; J trimming: 7 bases; junction bases outside the gene matches: 12. CDR1 KGHSH and CDR2 LQKENI come from the germline V gene. The CDR3 length is 15 residues.

As regards this clone: One end of the junction varies from germline; a read error may be responsible. This chain uses TRBV7-8 with TRBJ1-2, with D possibly matching TRBD1 (6 bases). The CDR3 sequence is 14 residues long. CDR1 and CDR2 from the germline V gene are SGHVS and FQNEAQ. The chain's CDR3 is CASSLIQGHRRADF. The DNA for the CDR3 is TGTGCCAGCAGCTTGATCCAGGGGCATCGCAGAGCGGACTTC.

V and J are TRBV15 and TRBJ2-7; unclear D gene. V was pared by 5 bases and J by 2 bases, with 13 bases between. This CDR3 region has 14 residues. Germline V CDR1 and CDR2: LNHNV, YYDKDF (reference sequence). The CDR3 loop is CATSGPGFPYEQYV. CDR3 sequence (DNA): TGTGCCACCAGCGGTCCAGGATTCCCCTACGAGCAGTACGTC.

The V call is TRBV5-1, the J call TRBJ2-3; D is perhaps TRBD1 or TRBD2 (5 bases each). The germline gives CDR1 SGHRS, CDR2 YFSETQ. The length of the CDR3 is 15 residues. V lost 1 base and J lost 2, with 11 bases in between. The CDR3 DNA reads TGCGCCAGCAGCTTGAGGGGAGCCCACACAGATACGCAGTATTTT. Translation gives CASSLRGAHTDTQYF.